This T cell receptor (beta chain) was identified in a study of early T cells in non-severe SARS-CoV-2 infection. Trimming cost V 6 bases and J 2 bases, with 13 bases left between them. Germline V gene lookup returns CDR1 SQVTM and CDR2 ANQGSEA. This CDR3 is 13 amino acids long. Overall study results and limits: The matching step, a VDJdb search, favored anti-spike CD8 responses and missed private and CD4 specificities.

This clonotype was observed many times. Its antigen is unknown. A single record per CDR3 protein comes from TCRdb applying MiXCR to the 5' RACE reads. This sample has 20,000 to 25,000 distinct CDR3 sequences; 4.5% to 5% occur once, and the top ten carry 7.8%. The sample taken for sequencing was whole blood. This clonotype was sampled from an adult who was a healthcare worker with PCR-confirmed SARS-CoV-2 infection or an uninfected control (not recorded which). The chain joins TRBV29-1 to TRBJ2-5, with D perhaps TRBD1 (6 bases). In nucleotides, the CDR3 is TGCAGCGTGGTCAGGGGTCTTCAAGAGACCCAGTACTTC. Amino acids: CSVVRGLQETQYF. Full variable domain (remainder filled in from reference TRBV29-1 and TRBJ2-5): SAVISQKPSRDICQRGTSLTIQCQVDSQVTMMFWYRQQPGQSLTLIATANQGSEATYESGFVIDKFPISRPNLTFSTLTVSNMSPEDSSIYLCSVVRGLQETQYFGPGTRLLVL.